Each of the 30 T cell receptor beta chains below was sequenced from the same sample in a study of blood T cell repertoires in COVID-19. TCRdb's table, derived via immunoSEQ multiplex PCR, lists solely in-frame clones and lacks some. The sample consists of around 88,000 clones, roughly 80% of them appearing once. The sample comprised peripheral blood. The receptors originated from a man aged 45-65 years who had recovered from COVID-19.

V and J are TRBV5-1 and TRBJ2-2, with a tentative D call TRBD1 (6 bases). The CDR3 runs to 17 residues. V was trimmed by 5 bases and J by 0 bases, leaving 17 bases between them. CDR1 SGHRS and CDR2 YFSETQ come from the germline V gene. The CDR3 sequence is CASSPEANRANTGELFF. CDR3 nucleotides: TGCGCCAGCAGTCCAGAAGCGAACAGGGCGAACACCGGGGAGCTGTTTTTT.

The chain couples TRBV6-5 to TRBJ1-1, with a tentative D call TRBD1 (5 bases). V dropped 6 bases and J dropped 3 bases, with 14 bases sitting between them. The CDR3 consists of 14 residues. The germline gives CDR1 MNHEY, CDR2 SVGAGI. This CDR3 reads CASSRTGRDTEAFF. The DNA of the CDR3 is TGTGCCAGCAGCCGCACGGGCAGGGACACTGAAGCTTTCTTT.

This chain uses TRBV5-1 with TRBJ1-5; D is unclear. V was cut by 1 base and J by 6 bases, with 5 bases left in between. The CDR3 extends over 12 amino acids. Per germline, CDR1 SGHRS and CDR2 YFSETQ. The CDR3 region has the DNA TGCGCCAGCAGCTTGTCCTCTCAGCCCCAGCATTTT. This sequence encodes CASSLSSQPQHF.

The rearrangement uses TRBV6-1 and TRBJ2-7, with unresolved D. Germline loops: CDR1 MNHNS, CDR2 SASEGT. Trimming pared 2 bases from V and 3 bases from J, leaving 11 bases between. The CDR3 has 14 amino acids. The CDR3 reads CASSENFRNYEQYF. For the CDR3, the DNA is TGTGCCAGCAGTGAAAACTTCAGGAACTACGAGCAGTACTTC.

The chain couples TRBV7-9 to TRBJ1-6, with D possibly matching TRBD1 (5 bases). From germline, CDR1 is SEHNR and CDR2 FQNEAQ (reference sequence). V was pared by 5 bases and J by 9 bases, with 14 bases between. The CDR3 covers 14 residues. The CDR3: CASSPDGGPSPLHF. CDR3 nucleotide sequence: TGTGCCAGCAGCCCCGACGGGGGTCCTTCACCCCTCCACTTT.

This clone was seen a single time. This chain uses TRBV3-1 (or the pseudogene TRBV3-2) with TRBJ1-2; 7 bases fit TRBD1. Trimming cost V 4 bases and J 4 bases; bases outside gene matches: 3. Per the germline V gene, CDR1 is LGHDT and CDR2 is YNNKEL (reference sequence). The CDR3 consists of 13 residues. The CDR3 protein is CASSPTGFYGYTF. CDR3 bases: TGTGCCAGCAGCCCGACAGGGTTCTATGGCTACACCTTC.

The chain is built from TRBV2 and TRBJ2-2; a weak D match, TRBD2 (6 bases). V lost 6 bases, J lost 3 bases, and 8 bases lay in between. The CDR3 totals 13 residues. Germline CDR1 is SNHLY and CDR2 is FYNNEI. In DNA form, the CDR3 reads TGTGCCAGCAGAAGGGACTACACCGGGGAGCTGTTTTTT. Its protein is CASRRDYTGELFF.

The chain uses TRBV19 and TRBJ1-2, with TRBD1 matching 7 bases. The junction had 8 bases not matched to a gene; V was cut back by 3 bases and J by 4 bases. CDR1 and CDR2 from the germline V gene are LNHDA and SQIVND (reference sequence). The CDR3 has 15 residues. The CDR3 sequence: CASSISTGASYGYTF. In nucleotides, the CDR3 is TGTGCCAGTAGTATTTCTACAGGGGCAAGCTATGGCTACACCTTC.

The J gene is TRBJ1-6, the V gene TRBV6-5; D uncertain. Between the trimmed V and J ends, which lost 5 bases and 3 bases, there was a span of 11 bases. CDR3 length: 15 residues. Germline-derived CDR1 and CDR2 are MNHEY and SVGAGI. CDR3 protein: CASSLSPGYNSPLHF. CDR3 DNA: TGTGCCAGCAGTCTCTCTCCGGGCTATAATTCACCCCTCCACTTT.

This clone was detected only once. CDR3 sequence reads: CASSLPQGNEQFF. CDR3 nucleotide sequence: TGTGCCAGCAGCCTACCACAGGGAAATGAGCAGTTCTTC. V and J are TRBV3-1 (or the pseudogene TRBV3-2) and TRBJ2-1; tentatively, D is TRBD1 (6 bases). This CDR3 contains 13 residues. Trimming removed 4 bases from V and 7 bases from J, with 11 bases in between. Germline V gene sequence: CDR1 LGHDT, CDR2 YNNKEL (reference sequence).

The V call is TRBV2, the J call TRBJ1-1, with D possibly matching TRBD1 (6 bases). The CDR3 sequence is 15 residues long. The V gene's germline CDR1 is SNHLY and CDR2 FYNNEI. V was trimmed by 5 bases and J by 3 bases, leaving 16 bases between them. The CDR3 spells CASSQRRGSDTEAFF. CDR3 nucleotide sequence: TGTGCCAGCAGTCAACGCAGGGGTTCGGACACTGAAGCTTTCTTT.

V is TRBV5-4 and J is TRBJ2-1; 14 nucleotides match TRBD2. The CDR3 sequence is 16 residues long. V lost 3 bases and J lost 4; bases outside the gene matches: 3. Germline-derived CDR1 and CDR2 are SGHNT and YYREEE (reference sequence). DNA of the CDR3: TGTGCCAGCAGCTCTGGGACTAGCGGGGGTTACAATGAGCAGTTCTTC. As protein: CASSSGTSGGYNEQFF.

This clone was observed a single time. V usage is TRBV7-2 and J usage is TRBJ1-1, with D tentatively TRBD1 (5 bases). The CDR3 runs to 15 residues. Trimming took 2 bases from V and 4 from J, leaving 14 bases between them. The germline gives CDR1 SGHTA, CDR2 FQGNSA. This chain's CDR3 is CASSLSRGGSTEAFF. The CDR3 bases are TGTGCCAGCAGCTTATCTAGGGGAGGTAGCACTGAAGCTTTCTTT.

V is TRBV6-5 and J is TRBJ1-1, with 8 positions matching TRBD1. The CDR3 runs to 13 residues. V was pared by 10 bases and J by 0 bases, with 4 bases of the junction left unmatched. The germline V gene has CDR1 MNHEY and CDR2 SVGAGI. The CDR3 sequence is CATQGAMNTEAFF. Written as DNA, the CDR3 is TGTGCCACCCAGGGGGCCATGAACACTGAAGCTTTCTTT.

V gene TRBV27 combines with J gene TRBJ1-1; possibly TRBD1 for D (6 bases). This CDR3 comprises 13 residues. V was trimmed by 6 bases and J by 5 bases, leaving 13 bases between them. Per germline, CDR1 MNHEY and CDR2 SMNVEV (reference sequence). The chain's CDR3 is CASRKQGGTEAFF. The CDR3 bases are TGTGCCAGCAGAAAACAGGGCGGAACTGAAGCTTTCTTT.

The chain uses TRBV4-2 and TRBJ2-1; tentative D call: TRBD2 (6 bases). V was cut by 1 base and J by 7 bases, with 20 bases left in between. In germline, CDR1 is LGHNA, CDR2 YNFKEQ. This CDR3 contains 17 residues. Here the CDR3 reads CASSQVWGGKRENEQFF. CDR3 nucleotide sequence: TGTGCCAGCAGCCAAGTTTGGGGCGGGAAACGGGAGAATGAGCAGTTCTTC.

V gene TRBV21-1 combines with J gene TRBJ2-3; TRBD2, the D gene given by the table, was not confirmed from the DNA. TRBV21-1 is a pseudogene locus. There are 16 residues in the CDR3. The chain's CDR3 is CARWELLAWCTDTQYF. In DNA, the CDR3 is TGTGCCAGGTGGGAGTTGCTGGCTTGGTGCACAGATACGCAGTATTTT.

The genes are TRBV19 and TRBJ1-1, with D uncertain. Germline assignment: CDR1 LNHDA and CDR2 SQIVND (reference sequence). Deletions cut 1 base from V and 3 bases from J, with 9 bases between. The CDR3 extends over 14 amino acids. The CDR3 nucleotides read TGTGCCAGTAGTATAGGAAACCGAGACACTGAAGCTTTCTTT. This codes for CASSIGNRDTEAFF.

Notes on this clone: This CDR3 is also generated by other DNA sequences in the sample. The CDR3 DNA is TGTGCCTGGAGTAGAGCCAACACTGAAGCTTTCTTT. This translates into CAWSRANTEAFF. V gene TRBV30 combines with J gene TRBJ1-1; no clear D gene. CDR1 is GTSNPN, CDR2 SVGIG, per germline (reference sequence). V lost 2 bases and J 2 bases, leaving 6 bases between the germline ends. The CDR3 has 12 residues.

The genes are TRBV18 and TRBJ1-1; D gene ambiguous. This CDR3 contains 14 residues. V lost 5 bases and J lost 5, with 15 bases in between. Germline lookup yields CDR1 KGHSH and CDR2 LQKENI. As DNA, the CDR3 is TGTGCCAGCTCAAGAGAGGGCGACGGTACTGAAGCTTTCTTT. It encodes CASSREGDGTEAFF.

J is TRBJ1-2 and V is TRBV5-1; 7 bases match TRBD1. The junction had 8 bases not matched to a gene; V was cut back by 5 bases and J by 4 bases. The CDR3 runs 14 residues. Germline V gene data show CDR1 as SGHRS and CDR2 as YFSETQ. CDR3 DNA sequence: TGCGCCAGCAGGTCGACAGGGCGCCTCTATGGCTACACCTTC. It encodes CASRSTGRLYGYTF.

This clone showed up just once. The chain couples TRBV15 to TRBJ1-5, with D maybe TRBD1 (6 bases). Germline V lookup: CDR1 LNHNV, CDR2 YYDKDF (reference sequence). The CDR3 runs 18 residues. The V end lost 1 base, the J end lost 3 bases, and 19 bases lay between the germline ends. CDR3 nucleotides: TGTGCCACCAGCAGAGGTCGAACTTCAGGGGTCAACAATCAGCCCCAGCATTTT. Its protein product is CATSRGRTSGVNNQPQHF.

CDR3 sequence (DNA): TGCGCCAGCAGCTTGGCCGGGCCAGCGGGGGCCCGGGGAGATACGCAGTATTTT. Residues: CASSLAGPAGARGDTQYF. The chain has TRBV5-1 and TRBJ2-3; 8 bases line up with TRBD2. Germline lookup yields CDR1 SGHRS and CDR2 YFSETQ. The CDR3 loop spans 18 amino acids. J was trimmed by 5 bases and V by 0 bases; bases with no gene match: 14.

J is TRBJ2-3 and V is TRBV5-4; unclear D gene. This CDR3 contains 14 residues. Germline assignment: CDR1 SGHNT and CDR2 YYREEE (reference sequence). V was clipped by 2 bases and J by 0 bases, with 7 bases between them. Here the CDR3 DNA reads TGTGCCAGCAGCTTAATAACTAGCACAGATACGCAGTATTTT. Translating it yields CASSLITSTDTQYF.

The chain links TRBV5-6 to TRBJ2-7; D remains unclear. The germline gives CDR1 SGHDT, CDR2 YYEEEE. Trimming took 3 bases from V and 2 from J, leaving 12 bases between them. The CDR3 has 14 amino acids. The CDR3 coding sequence is TGTGCCAGCAGCTCTGTCAGGATAGCCTACGAGCAGTACTTC. It codes for CASSSVRIAYEQYF.

This clone was detected once. The CDR3 here is CASSPTGGSKNIQYF. The CDR3 DNA sequence: TGTGCCAGCAGCCCTACCGGGGGTTCCAAAAACATTCAGTACTTC. The rearrangement uses TRBV7-9 and TRBJ2-4; perhaps TRBD2 as D (6 bases). CDR3 length equals 15 residues. V was clipped by 5 bases and J by 2 bases, with 13 bases between them. CDR1 is SEHNR and CDR2 is FQNEAQ in the germline V gene (reference sequence).

In its sample, this clone was seen a few times. Other DNA sequences of this sample code for an identical CDR3. This chain joins TRBV18 and TRBJ2-3, with D hard to call. Germline loops: CDR1 KGHSH, CDR2 LQKENI. The V end lost 2 bases, the J end lost 0 bases, and 3 bases lay between the germline ends. The CDR3 is 13 residues long. The CDR3 is CASSPSSTDTQYF. CDR3 coding DNA: TGTGCCAGCTCACCAAGCAGCACAGATACGCAGTATTTT.

The chain recombines TRBV19 with TRBJ1-2; no clear D gene. Trimming removed 10 bases at V and 6 bases at J, with 9 bases between. The CDR3 is made up of 10 amino acids. Germline values: CDR1 LNHDA, CDR2 SQIVND (reference sequence). The DNA for the CDR3 is TGTGCCACCGGGTTCGATGGCTACACCTTC. It yields the protein CATGFDGYTF.

The chain joins TRBV29-1 to TRBJ2-1; 13 bases line up with TRBD2. The V gene end was trimmed by 7 bases and the J gene end by 7 bases; junction bases not matched to a gene: 7. CDR3 size: 14 residues. Germline V CDR1 and CDR2: SQVTM, ANQGSEA. CDR3 in DNA: TGCAGCGCCCAACTAGCGGGGGGGCCGAATGAGCAGTTCTTC. It specifies CSAQLAGGPNEQFF.

This clone was observed a single time. The chain has TRBV15 and TRBJ2-3; TRBD2 matches at 13 bases. The CDR3 consists of 17 residues. V was clipped by 8 bases and J by 0 bases; unmatched bases: 8. CDR1 LNHNV and CDR2 YYDKDF come from the germline V gene (reference sequence). The CDR3 is CATSPGLAGPSTDTQYF. DNA of the CDR3: TGTGCCACCTCTCCGGGACTAGCGGGACCAAGCACAGATACGCAGTATTTT.